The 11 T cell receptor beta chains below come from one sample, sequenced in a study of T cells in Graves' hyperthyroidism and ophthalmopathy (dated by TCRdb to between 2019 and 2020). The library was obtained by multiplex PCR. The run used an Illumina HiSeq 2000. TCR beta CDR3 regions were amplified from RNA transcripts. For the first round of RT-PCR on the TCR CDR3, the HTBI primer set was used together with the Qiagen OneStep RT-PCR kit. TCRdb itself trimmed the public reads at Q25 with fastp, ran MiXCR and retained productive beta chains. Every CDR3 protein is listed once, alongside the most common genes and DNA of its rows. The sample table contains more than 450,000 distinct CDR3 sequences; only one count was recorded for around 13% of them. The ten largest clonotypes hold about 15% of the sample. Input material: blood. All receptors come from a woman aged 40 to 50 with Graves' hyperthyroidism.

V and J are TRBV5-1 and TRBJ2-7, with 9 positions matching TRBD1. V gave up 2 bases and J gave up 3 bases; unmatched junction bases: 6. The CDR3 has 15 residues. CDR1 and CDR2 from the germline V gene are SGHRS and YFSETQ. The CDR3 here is CASSFTGQGGYEQYF. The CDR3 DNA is TGCGCCAGCAGCTTCACGGGACAGGGAGGCTACGAGCAGTACTTC.

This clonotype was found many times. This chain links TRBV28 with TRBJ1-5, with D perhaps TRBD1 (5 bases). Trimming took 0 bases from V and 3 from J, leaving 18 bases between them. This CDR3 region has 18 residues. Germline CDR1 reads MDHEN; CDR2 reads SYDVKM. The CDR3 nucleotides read TGTGCCAGCAGTTTATGGCCATACCTAAGGGACTACAATCAGCCCCAGCATTTT. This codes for CASSLWPYLRDYNQPQHF.

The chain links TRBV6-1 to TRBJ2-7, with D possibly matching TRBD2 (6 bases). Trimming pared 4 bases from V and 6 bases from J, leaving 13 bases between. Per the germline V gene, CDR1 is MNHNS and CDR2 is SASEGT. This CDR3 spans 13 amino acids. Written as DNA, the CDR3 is TGTGCCAGCAGTGGGGAGGACCGGATCGAGCAGTACTTC. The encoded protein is CASSGEDRIEQYF.

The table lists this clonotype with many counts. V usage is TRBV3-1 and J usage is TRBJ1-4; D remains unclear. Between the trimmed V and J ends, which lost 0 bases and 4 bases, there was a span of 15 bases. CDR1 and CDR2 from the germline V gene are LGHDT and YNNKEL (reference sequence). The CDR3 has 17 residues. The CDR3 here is CASSQDANSFFNEKLFF. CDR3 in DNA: TGTGCCAGCAGCCAAGATGCCAACAGCTTCTTTAATGAAAAACTGTTTTTT.

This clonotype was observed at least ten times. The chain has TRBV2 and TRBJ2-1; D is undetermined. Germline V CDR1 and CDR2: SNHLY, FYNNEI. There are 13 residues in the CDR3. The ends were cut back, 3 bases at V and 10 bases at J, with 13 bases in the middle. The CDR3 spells CASSEGLPSEQFF. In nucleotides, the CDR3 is TGTGCCAGCAGTGAGGGCCTCCCCTCGGAGCAGTTCTTC.

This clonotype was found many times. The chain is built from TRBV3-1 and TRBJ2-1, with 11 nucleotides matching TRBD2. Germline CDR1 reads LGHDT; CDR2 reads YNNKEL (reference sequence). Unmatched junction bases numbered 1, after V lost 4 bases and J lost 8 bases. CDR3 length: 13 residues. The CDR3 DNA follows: TGTGCCAGCAGCCGACTAGCGGGACATGAGCAGTTCTTC. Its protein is CASSRLAGHEQFF.

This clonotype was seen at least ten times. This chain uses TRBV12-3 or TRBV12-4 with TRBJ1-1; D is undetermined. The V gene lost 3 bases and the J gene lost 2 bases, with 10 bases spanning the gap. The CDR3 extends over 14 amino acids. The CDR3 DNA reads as TGTGCCAGCAGTTTCGGGATAACCAACACTGAAGCTTTCTTT. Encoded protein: CASSFGITNTEAFF.

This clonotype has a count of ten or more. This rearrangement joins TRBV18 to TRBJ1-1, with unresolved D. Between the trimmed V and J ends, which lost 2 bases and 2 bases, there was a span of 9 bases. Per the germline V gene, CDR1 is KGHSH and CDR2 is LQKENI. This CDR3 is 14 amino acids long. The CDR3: CASSPKQLNTEAFF. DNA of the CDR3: TGTGCCAGCTCACCAAAACAGCTAAACACTGAAGCTTTCTTT.

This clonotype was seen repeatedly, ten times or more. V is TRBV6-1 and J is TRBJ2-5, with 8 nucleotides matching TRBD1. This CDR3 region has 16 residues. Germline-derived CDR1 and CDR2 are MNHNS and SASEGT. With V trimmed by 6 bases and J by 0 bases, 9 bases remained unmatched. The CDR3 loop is CASRDRGGPYQETQYF. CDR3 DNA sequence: TGTGCCAGCAGAGACAGGGGAGGACCGTACCAAGAGACCCAGTACTTC.

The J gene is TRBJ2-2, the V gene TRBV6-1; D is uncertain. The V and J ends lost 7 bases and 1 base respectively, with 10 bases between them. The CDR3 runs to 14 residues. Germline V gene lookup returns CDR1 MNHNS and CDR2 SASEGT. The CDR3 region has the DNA TGTGCCAGCATAAGAGGATTGAACACCGGGGAGCTGTTTTTT. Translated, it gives CASIRGLNTGELFF.

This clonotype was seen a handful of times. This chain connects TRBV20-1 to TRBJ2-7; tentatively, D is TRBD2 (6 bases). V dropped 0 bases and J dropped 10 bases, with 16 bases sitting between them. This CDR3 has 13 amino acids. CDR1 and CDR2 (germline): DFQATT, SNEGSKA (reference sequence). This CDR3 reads CSARDLAVAEQYF. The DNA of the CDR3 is TGCAGTGCTAGAGATCTCGCGGTAGCGGAACAGTACTTC.